The 9 T cell receptor beta chains below come from one sample, sequenced in a study of human T cells and chemical hapten exposure (dated by TCRdb to the early 2020s). Per the publication, the time point label means: patch test 1, 2 weeks after DPC sensitization. The sample's treatment or condition label, in plain terms: therapeutic diphenylcyclopropenone sensitization with weekly scalp DPC. Library prep was done by RACE. The listed sequencing device is NextSeq 500. TCRdb itself trimmed the public reads at Q25 with fastp, ran MiXCR and retained productive beta chains. One record per CDR3 amino acid sequence lists the most common genes and DNA. The sample records 100,000 or so distinct CDR3 sequences, roughly a tenth of which are singletons. Of the sample, roughly 2.4% falls within the top ten clones. Source: whole blood, taken in connection with sensitization to the hapten diphenylcyclopropenone (DPC). Receptors were obtained from a man in his forties with alopecia areata. Some clones in this sample may be carry-over from other donors' samples.

In its sample, this clonotype was seen once. This may arise from a read error, as a much more abundant clone is one base away. The chain combines TRBV7-2 with TRBJ2-3; 7 bases map to TRBD2. The V and J ends lost 5 bases and 0 bases, in that order; junction bases with no gene match: 8. The CDR3 is 16 residues long. The germline V gene has CDR1 SGHTA and CDR2 FQGNSA. The CDR3 reads CASSPTSVISTDTQYF. CDR3 coding DNA: TGTGCCAGCAGCCCCACTAGCGTTATAAGCACAGATACGCAGTATTTT.

The sample holds many counts of this clonotype. This chain connects TRBV10-3 to TRBJ2-5, with unresolved D. Trimming cost V 7 bases and J 3 bases, with 12 bases left between them. Germline V gene data show CDR1 as ENHRY and CDR2 as SYGVKD. The CDR3 is made up of 13 amino acids. The DNA of the CDR3 is TGTGCCATCACGGCCGGCACCAAAGAGACCCAGTACTTC. It codes for CAITAGTKETQYF.

This clonotype was counted at least ten times. The gene calls are TRBV5-5 and TRBJ1-5; TRBD1 might be the D (5 bases). CDR3 length: 14 amino acids. Trimming stripped 0 bases from V and 6 bases from J, with 10 bases between. Germline V CDR1 and CDR2: SGHKS, YYEKEE (reference sequence). The CDR3 sequence: CASSLGRVAQPQHF. The DNA of the CDR3 is TGTGCCAGCAGCTTGGGCAGGGTCGCTCAGCCCCAGCATTTT. The full variable domain, with the rest looked up from reference TRBV5-5 and TRBJ1-5, is DAGVTQSPTHLIKTRGQQVTLRCSPISGHKSVSWYQQVLGQGPQFIFQYYEKEERGRGNFPDRFSARQFPNYSSELNVNALLLGDSALYLCASSLGRVAQPQHFGDGTRLSIL.

Ten or more counts support this clonotype. The V call is TRBV3-1, the J call TRBJ1-4; perhaps TRBD1 as D (5 bases). V lost 0 bases, J lost 7 bases, and 12 bases lay in between. From germline, CDR1 is LGHDT and CDR2 YNNKEL (reference sequence). The CDR3 contains 15 residues. The CDR3 sequence: CASSQERGGGEKLFF. CDR3 DNA sequence: TGTGCCAGCAGCCAAGAACGGGGCGGTGGTGAAAAACTGTTTTTT.

This clonotype was recorded a few times. The rearrangement joins TRBV29-1 to TRBJ2-7, with D uncertain. CDR1 and CDR2 from the germline V gene are SQVTM and ANQGSEA. Trimming removed 3 bases from V and 5 bases from J, with 5 bases in between. This CDR3 comprises 10 residues. The chain's CDR3 is CSVEEDEQYF. The DNA of the CDR3 is TGCAGCGTTGAGGAAGACGAGCAGTACTTC.

The rearrangement links TRBV7-9 to TRBJ2-7; D may be TRBD2 (6 bases). This CDR3 is built from 15 residues. Trimming removed 5 bases from V and 5 bases from J, with 19 bases in between. Germline V gene lookup returns CDR1 SEHNR and CDR2 FQNEAQ (reference sequence). CDR3 bases: TGTGCCAGCAGCCGCGGGACGGGAACTAGCAACGAGCAGTACTTC. Translating gives CASSRGTGTSNEQYF.

J is TRBJ2-7 and V is TRBV2; TRBD2 agrees at 10 bases. CDR3 length: 19 residues. Germline V CDR1 and CDR2: SNHLY, FYNNEI. The V gene end was trimmed by 1 base and the J gene end by 6 bases; junction bases not matched to a gene: 18. The CDR3 is CASSEVGGLELAGLGEQYV. The DNA of the CDR3 is TGTGCCAGCAGTGAAGTAGGAGGTCTGGAACTAGCGGGACTGGGCGAGCAGTACGTC.

The chain has TRBV2 and TRBJ2-1; 7 bases line up with TRBD1. CDR1 and CDR2 (germline): SNHLY, FYNNEI. Trimming removed 5 bases from V and 8 bases from J; junction bases left unmatched: 6. CDR3 length: 13 residues. The CDR3 nucleotides read TGTGCCAGCAGTAACGACAGGGACCATGAGCAGTTCTTC. This codes for CASSNDRDHEQFF.

This clonotype was counted between two and nine times. The CDR3 DNA sequence: TGTGCCAGCAGTCGAAATCTTGACAGGGGAAATGAGCAGTTCTTC. Amino acids: CASSRNLDRGNEQFF. The chain combines TRBV6-2 or TRBV6-3 with TRBJ2-1; 8 bases match TRBD1. The germline V gene encodes CDR1 MNHEY and CDR2 SVGEGT. This CDR3 contains 15 residues. Trimming removed 5 bases from V and 7 bases from J; junction bases left unmatched: 10.